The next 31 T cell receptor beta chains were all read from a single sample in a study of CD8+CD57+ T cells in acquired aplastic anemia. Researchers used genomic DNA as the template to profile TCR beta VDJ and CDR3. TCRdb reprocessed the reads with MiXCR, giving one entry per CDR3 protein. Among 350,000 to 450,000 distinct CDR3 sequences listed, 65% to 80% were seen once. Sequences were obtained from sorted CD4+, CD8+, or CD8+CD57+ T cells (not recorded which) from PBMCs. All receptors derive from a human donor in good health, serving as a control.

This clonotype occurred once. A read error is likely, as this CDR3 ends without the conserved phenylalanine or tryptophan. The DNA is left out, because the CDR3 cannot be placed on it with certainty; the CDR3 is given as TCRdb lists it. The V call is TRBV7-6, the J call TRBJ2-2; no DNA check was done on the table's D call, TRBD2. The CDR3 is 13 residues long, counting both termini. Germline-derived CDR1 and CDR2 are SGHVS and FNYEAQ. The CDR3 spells CASSLAGGSDYEQ.

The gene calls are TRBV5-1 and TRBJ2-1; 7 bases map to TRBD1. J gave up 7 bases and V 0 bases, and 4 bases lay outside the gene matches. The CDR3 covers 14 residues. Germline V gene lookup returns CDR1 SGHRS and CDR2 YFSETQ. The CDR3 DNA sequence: TGCGCCAGCAGCTTGGTTGGACAGGTGAATGAGCAGTTCTTC. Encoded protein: CASSLVGQVNEQFF.

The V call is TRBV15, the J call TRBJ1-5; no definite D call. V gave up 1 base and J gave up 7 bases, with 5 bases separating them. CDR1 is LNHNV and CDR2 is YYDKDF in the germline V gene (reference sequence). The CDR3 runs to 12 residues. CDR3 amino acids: CATSRVAQPQHF. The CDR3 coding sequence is TGTGCCACCAGCAGAGTCGCCCAGCCCCAGCATTTT. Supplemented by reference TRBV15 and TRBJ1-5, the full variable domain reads DAMVIQNPRYQVTQFGKPVTLSCSQTLNHNVMYWYQQKSSQAPKLLFHYYDKDFNNEADTPDNFQSRRPNTSFCFLDIRSPGLGDTAMYLCATSRVAQPQHFGDGTRLSIL.

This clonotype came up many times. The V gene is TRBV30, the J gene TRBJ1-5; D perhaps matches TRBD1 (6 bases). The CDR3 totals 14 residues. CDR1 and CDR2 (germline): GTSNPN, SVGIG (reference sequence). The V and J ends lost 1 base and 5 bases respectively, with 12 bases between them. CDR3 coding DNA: TGTGCCTGGAGTGGGGTGGGGGCTGATCAGCCCCAGCATTTT. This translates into CAWSGVGADQPQHF.

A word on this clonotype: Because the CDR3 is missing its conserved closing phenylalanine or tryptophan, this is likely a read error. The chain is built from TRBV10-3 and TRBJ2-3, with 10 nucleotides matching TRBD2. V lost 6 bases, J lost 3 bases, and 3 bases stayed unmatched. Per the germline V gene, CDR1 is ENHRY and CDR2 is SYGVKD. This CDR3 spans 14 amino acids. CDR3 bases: TGTGCCATCAGGGGGACTAGCGATACAGATACGCAGTATCTT. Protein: CAIRGTSDTDTQYL.

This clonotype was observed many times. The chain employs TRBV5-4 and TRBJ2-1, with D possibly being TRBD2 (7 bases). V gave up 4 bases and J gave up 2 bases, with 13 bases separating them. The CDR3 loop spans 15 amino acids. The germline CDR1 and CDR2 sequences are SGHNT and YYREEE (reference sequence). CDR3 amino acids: CASSHGGPTYNEQFF. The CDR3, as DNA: TGTGCCAGCAGCCACGGGGGGCCTACCTACAATGAGCAGTTCTTC.

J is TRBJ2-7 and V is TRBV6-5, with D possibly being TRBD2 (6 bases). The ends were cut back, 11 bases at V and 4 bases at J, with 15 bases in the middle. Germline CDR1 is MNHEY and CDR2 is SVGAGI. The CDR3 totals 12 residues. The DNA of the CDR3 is TGTGCCGGCCGGCCAGGGAGGTACGAGCAGTACTTC. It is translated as CAGRPGRYEQYF.

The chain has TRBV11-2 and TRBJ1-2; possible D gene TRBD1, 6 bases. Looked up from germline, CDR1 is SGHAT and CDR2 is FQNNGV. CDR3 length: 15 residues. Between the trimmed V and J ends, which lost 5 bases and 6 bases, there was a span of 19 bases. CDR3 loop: CASSPNVGGRNGYTF. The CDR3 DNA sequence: TGTGCCAGCAGCCCCAACGTAGGGGGGAGGAATGGCTACACCTTC.

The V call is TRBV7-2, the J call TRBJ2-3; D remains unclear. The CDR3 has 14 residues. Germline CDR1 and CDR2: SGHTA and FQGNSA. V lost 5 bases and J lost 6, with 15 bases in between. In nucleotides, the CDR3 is TGTGCCAGCAGCCTATGGACCCAAGCGGATACGCAGTATTTT. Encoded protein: CASSLWTQADTQYF.

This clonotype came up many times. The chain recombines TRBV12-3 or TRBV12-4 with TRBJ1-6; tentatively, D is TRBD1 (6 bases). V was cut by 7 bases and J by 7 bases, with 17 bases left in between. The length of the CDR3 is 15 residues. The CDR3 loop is CASTLRRQGNSPLHF. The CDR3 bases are TGTGCCAGCACCCTACGGCGGCAGGGGAATTCACCCCTCCACTTT.

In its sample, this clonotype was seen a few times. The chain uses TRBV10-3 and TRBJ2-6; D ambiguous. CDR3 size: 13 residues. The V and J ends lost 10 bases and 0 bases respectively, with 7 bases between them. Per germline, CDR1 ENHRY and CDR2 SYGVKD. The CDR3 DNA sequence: TGTGCCACGGGCCTCTCTGGGGCCAACGTCCTGACTTTC. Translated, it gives CATGLSGANVLTF.

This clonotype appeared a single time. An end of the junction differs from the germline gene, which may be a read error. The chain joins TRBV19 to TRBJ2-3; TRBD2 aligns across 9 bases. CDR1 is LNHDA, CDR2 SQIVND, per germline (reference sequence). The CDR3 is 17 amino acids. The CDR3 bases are TGCGCCAGCAGCTCGAGGGGGGCGGGGGGGGGCACAGATACGCAGTATTTT. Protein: CASSSRGAGGGTDTQYF.

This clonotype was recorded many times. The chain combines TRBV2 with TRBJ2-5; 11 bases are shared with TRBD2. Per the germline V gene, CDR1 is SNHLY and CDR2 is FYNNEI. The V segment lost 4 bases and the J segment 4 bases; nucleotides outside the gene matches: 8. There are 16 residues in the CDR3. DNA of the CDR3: TGTGCCAGCAGTGGCCTACTAGCGGGAGCCACAGAGACCCAGTACTTC. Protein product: CASSGLLAGATETQYF. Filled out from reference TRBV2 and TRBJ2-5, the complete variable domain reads EPEVTQTPSHQVTQMGQEVILRCVPISNHLYFYWYRQILGQKVEFLVSFYNNEISEKSEIFDDQFSVERPDGSNFTLKIRSTKLEDSAMYFCASSGLLAGATETQYFGPGTRLLVL.

The CDR3 here is CSANARTRIYTF. The CDR3, as DNA: TGCAGTGCTAATGCCAGGACCCGAATTTACACCTTC. The J gene is TRBJ1-2, the V gene TRBV20-1; no firm D call. The CDR3 is 12 amino acids. The V gene's germline CDR1 is DFQATT and CDR2 SNEGSKA (reference sequence). The ends were cut back, 4 bases at V and 11 bases at J, with 17 bases in the middle.

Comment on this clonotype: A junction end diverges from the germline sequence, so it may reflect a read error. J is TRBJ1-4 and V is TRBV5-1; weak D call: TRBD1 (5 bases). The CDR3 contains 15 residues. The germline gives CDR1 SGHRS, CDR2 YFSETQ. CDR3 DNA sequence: TGCGCCAGCAGCTTTAACAGGCCGGCTAATGGAAAACTGTTTTTT. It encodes CASSFNRPANGKLFF.

CDR3 coding DNA: TGTGCCAGCAGCTGGGGGCTGGATGGTCAGCCCCAGCATTTT. This translates into CASSWGLDGQPQHF. J is TRBJ1-5 and V is TRBV11-3; D may be TRBD1 (6 bases). Germline V gene sequence: CDR1 SGHNT, CDR2 YENEEA. The CDR3 is made up of 14 amino acids. The V gene lost 4 bases and the J gene lost 6 bases, with 13 bases spanning the gap.

CDR3 amino acids: CSAAREKDDCYTF. CDR3 nucleotides: TGCAGTGCTGCACGCGAAAAGGACGATTGCTACACCTTC. V is TRBV20-1 and J is TRBJ1-2, with D unresolved. CDR3 size: 13 residues. The germline gives CDR1 DFQATT, CDR2 SNEGSKA (reference sequence). V lost 5 bases to trimming and J lost 9 bases, with 19 bases between them.

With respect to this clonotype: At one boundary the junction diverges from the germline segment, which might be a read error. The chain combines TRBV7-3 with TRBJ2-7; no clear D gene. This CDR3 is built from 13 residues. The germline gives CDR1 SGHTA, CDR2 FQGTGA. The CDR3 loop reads CASSLGSGNKIYF. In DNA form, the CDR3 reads TGTGCCAGCAGCTTAGGCTCTGGAAACAAGATATACTTT.

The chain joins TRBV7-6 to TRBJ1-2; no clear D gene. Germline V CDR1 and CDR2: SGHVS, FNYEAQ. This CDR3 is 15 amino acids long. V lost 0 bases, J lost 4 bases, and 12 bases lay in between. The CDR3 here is CASSLARAWIYGYTF. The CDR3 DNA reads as TGTGCCAGCAGCTTAGCGCGGGCGTGGATCTATGGCTACACCTTC.

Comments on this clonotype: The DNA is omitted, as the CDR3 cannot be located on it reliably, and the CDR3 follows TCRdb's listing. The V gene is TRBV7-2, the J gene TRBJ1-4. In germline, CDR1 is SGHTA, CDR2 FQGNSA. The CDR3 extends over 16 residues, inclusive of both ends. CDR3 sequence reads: CASSEGAGGYTFGLFF.

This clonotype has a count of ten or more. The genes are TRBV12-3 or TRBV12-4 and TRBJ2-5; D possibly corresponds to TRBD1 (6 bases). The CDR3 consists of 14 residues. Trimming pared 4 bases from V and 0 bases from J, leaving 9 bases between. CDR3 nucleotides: TGTGCCAGCAGTTCGCAGGGGTACCAAGAGACCCAGTACTTC. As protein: CASSSQGYQETQYF.

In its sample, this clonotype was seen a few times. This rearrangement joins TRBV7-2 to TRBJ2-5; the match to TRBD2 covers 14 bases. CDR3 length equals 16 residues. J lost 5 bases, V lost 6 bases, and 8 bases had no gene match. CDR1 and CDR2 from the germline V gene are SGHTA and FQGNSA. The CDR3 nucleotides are TGTGCCAGCAGGGATAGACTAGCGGGGGGGCCGGAGACCCAGTACTTC. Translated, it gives CASRDRLAGGPETQYF.

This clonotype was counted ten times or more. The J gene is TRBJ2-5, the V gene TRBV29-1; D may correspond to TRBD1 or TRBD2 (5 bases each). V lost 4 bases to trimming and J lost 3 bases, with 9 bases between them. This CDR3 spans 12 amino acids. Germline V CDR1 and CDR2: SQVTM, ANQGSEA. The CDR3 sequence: CSVVGDEETQYF. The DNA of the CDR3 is TGCAGCGTTGTGGGGGATGAAGAGACCCAGTACTTC. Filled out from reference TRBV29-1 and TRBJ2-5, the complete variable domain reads SAVISQKPSRDICQRGTSLTIQCQVDSQVTMMFWYRQQPGQSLTLIATANQGSEATYESGFVIDKFPISRPNLTFSTLTVSNMSPEDSSIYLCSVVGDEETQYFGPGTRLLVL.

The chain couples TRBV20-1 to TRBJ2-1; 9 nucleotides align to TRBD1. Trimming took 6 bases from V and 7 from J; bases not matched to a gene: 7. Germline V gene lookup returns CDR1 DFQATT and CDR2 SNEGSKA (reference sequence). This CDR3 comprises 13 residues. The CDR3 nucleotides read TGCAGTGCAAATCTACAGGGGGCGAATGAGCAGTTCTTC. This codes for CSANLQGANEQFF.

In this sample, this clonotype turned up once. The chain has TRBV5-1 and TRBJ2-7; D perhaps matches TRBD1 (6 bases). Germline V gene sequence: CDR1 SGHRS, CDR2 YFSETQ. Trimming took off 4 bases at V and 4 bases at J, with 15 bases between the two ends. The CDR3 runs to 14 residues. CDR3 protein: CASSPLYRAYEQYF. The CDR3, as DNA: TGCGCCAGCAGCCCGTTATACAGGGCGTACGAGCAGTACTTC.

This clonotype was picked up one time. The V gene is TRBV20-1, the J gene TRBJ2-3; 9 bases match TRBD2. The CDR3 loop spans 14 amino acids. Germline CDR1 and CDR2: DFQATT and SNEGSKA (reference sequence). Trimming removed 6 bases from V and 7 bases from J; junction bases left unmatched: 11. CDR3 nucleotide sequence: TGCAGTGCCCCTCCAGAGGCGGGGGGGAATACGCAGTATTTT. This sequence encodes CSAPPEAGGNTQYF.

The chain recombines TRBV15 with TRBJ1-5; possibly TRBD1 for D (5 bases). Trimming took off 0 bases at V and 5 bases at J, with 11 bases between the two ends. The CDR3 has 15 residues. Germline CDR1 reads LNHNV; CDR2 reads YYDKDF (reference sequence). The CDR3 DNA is TGTGCCACCAGCAGAGATCCAGGGTACTATCAGCCCCAGCATTTT. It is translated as CATSRDPGYYQPQHF.

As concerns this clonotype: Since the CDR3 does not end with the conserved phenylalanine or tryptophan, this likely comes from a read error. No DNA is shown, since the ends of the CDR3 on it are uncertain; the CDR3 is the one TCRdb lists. CDR3 sequence: CASTAGTNSPHHN. The J gene is TRBJ1-6, the V gene TRBV25-1. The CDR3 is 13 residues long, ends included. Germline-derived CDR1 and CDR2 are MGHDK and SYGVNS.

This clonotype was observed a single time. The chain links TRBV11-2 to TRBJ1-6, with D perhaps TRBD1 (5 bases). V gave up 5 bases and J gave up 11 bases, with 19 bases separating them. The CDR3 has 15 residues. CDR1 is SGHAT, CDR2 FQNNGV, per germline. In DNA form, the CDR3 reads TGTGCCAGCAGCCCGGCACGACAGAGAAATCCACCCCTCCACTTT. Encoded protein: CASSPARQRNPPLHF.

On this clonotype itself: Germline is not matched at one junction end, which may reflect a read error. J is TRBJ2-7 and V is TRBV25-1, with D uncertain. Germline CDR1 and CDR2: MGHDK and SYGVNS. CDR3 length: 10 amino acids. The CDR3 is CASRATEQYF. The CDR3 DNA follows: TGTGCCAGCAGGGCTACCGAGCAATACTTC.

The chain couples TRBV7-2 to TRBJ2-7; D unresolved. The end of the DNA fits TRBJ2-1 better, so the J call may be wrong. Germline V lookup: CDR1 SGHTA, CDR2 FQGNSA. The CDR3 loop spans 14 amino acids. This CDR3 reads CASSLAAGRNEQFF. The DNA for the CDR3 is TGTGCCAGCAGCTTAGCGGCAGGCCGCAATGAGCAGTTCTTC.